Shown below are 15 T cell receptor beta chains from a single sample sequenced in a study of cytomegalovirus exposure and HLA in healthy donors. The PCR employed 60 Vbeta primers together with 13 Jbeta primers. Sequencing was performed with immunoSEQ multiplex PCR; in TCRdb, only in-frame clones are kept and a portion is missing. The table has 85,000 to 90,000 clones, around 76% seen once. Sequencing was carried out using PBMCs. These receptors were collected from a man between 25 and 39 years old in good health and CMV-seropositive.

This clone was found a few times. J is TRBJ1-2 and V is TRBV4-1; tentative D call: TRBD1 (5 bases). The CDR3 loop spans 13 amino acids. V lost 0 bases and J 8 bases, leaving 10 bases between the germline ends. The germline CDR1 and CDR2 sequences are MGHRA and YSYEKL. CDR3 sequence: CASSQDRDRGYTF. The CDR3 DNA reads as TGCGCCAGCAGCCAAGACAGGGATAGAGGCTACACCTTC.

The chain couples TRBV18 to TRBJ2-1; D is possibly TRBD2 (5 bases). In germline, CDR1 is KGHSH, CDR2 LQKENI. There are 14 residues in the CDR3. V lost 0 bases and J 5 bases, leaving 8 bases between the germline ends. The CDR3 loop is CASSPPSGNNEQFF. In DNA, the CDR3 is TGTGCCAGCTCACCACCCTCCGGGAACAATGAGCAGTTCTTC.

V is TRBV19 and J is TRBJ2-3; 8 bases line up with TRBD1. Germline CDR1 is LNHDA and CDR2 is SQIVND (reference sequence). The CDR3 has 15 residues. V dropped 2 bases and J dropped 4; count of bases not matched to a gene: 5. CDR3 region: CASSIMGQAADTQYF. CDR3 bases: TGTGCCAGTAGTATAATGGGACAGGCCGCAGATACGCAGTATTTT.

The chain uses TRBV28 and TRBJ2-3; 8 bases agree with TRBD2. V gave up 7 bases and J gave up 5 bases; unmatched junction bases: 8. Germline V CDR1 and CDR2: MDHEN, SYDVKM. CDR3 length: 14 amino acids. The CDR3 here is CASNPGGAGDTQYF. DNA for the CDR3: TGTGCCAGCAACCCCGGGGGGGCTGGAGATACGCAGTATTTT.

This clone was counted once. The chain is built from TRBV18 and TRBJ2-7, with D possibly TRBD2 on 5 matching bases. CDR3 length equals 15 residues. Germline V gives CDR1 KGHSH, CDR2 LQKENI. The V end was cut by 2 bases, the J end by 0 bases, with 11 bases between. DNA for the CDR3: TGTGCCAGCTCACCAACAGCGGCTAGCTCCTACGAGCAGTACTTC. It specifies CASSPTAASSYEQYF.

CDR3 in DNA: TGTGCCAGCAGCCGGGGGGGGGTTTACCAGCCCCAGCATTTT. As protein: CASSRGGVYQPQHF. The chain couples TRBV11-2 to TRBJ1-5, with D perhaps matching TRBD1 (5 bases). Trimming cost V 5 bases and J 7 bases, with 15 bases left between them. Germline CDR1 and CDR2: SGHAT and FQNNGV. The CDR3 consists of 14 residues.

V usage is TRBV21-1 and J usage is TRBJ1-2; the DNA was not used to check the table's D call, TRBD1. TRBV21-1 is described as a pseudogene. This CDR3 spans 13 amino acids. CDR3 protein: CADHSTGGHGYTF. In nucleotides, the CDR3 is TGTGCCGACCACTCCACAGGCGGTCATGGCTACACCTTC.

CDR3 sequence: CASSELSSGGVTQYF. CDR3 DNA: TGTGCCAGCAGTGAATTGAGTAGCGGGGGGGTGACCCAGTACTTC. The V and J genes are TRBV25-1 and TRBJ2-5; 11 nucleotides match TRBD2. J was trimmed by 7 bases and V by 1 base; bases with no gene match: 5. The CDR3 contains 15 residues. Germline CDR1 MGHDK, CDR2 SYGVNS. Combining the CDR3 with reference TRBV25-1 and TRBJ2-5 gives the whole variable domain EADIYQTPRYLVIGTGKKITLECSQTMGHDKMYWYQQDPGMELHLIHYSYGVNSTEKGDLSSESTVSRIRTEHFPLTLESARPSHTSQYLCASSELSSGGVTQYFGPGTRLLVL.

The chain is built from TRBV19 and TRBJ1-1; D gene ambiguous. Trimming took 5 bases from V and 2 from J, leaving 9 bases between them. The CDR3 totals 13 residues. Looked up from germline, CDR1 is LNHDA and CDR2 is SQIVND (reference sequence). CDR3 DNA: TGTGCCAGTAGTGCTGTTAGAAACACTGAAGCTTTCTTT. Encoded protein: CASSAVRNTEAFF.

V gene TRBV5-1 combines with J gene TRBJ2-1; 8 bases map to TRBD1. Trimming at V came to 4 bases and at J to 11 bases, leaving 8 bases not matched to a gene. Germline V CDR1 and CDR2: SGHRS, YFSETQ. CDR3 length equals 13 residues. In DNA, the CDR3 is TGCGCCAGCAGCAAACCGGACAGGGAACAGCAGTTCTTC. It encodes CASSKPDREQQFF.

The chain recombines TRBV10-3 with TRBJ2-5; 10 bases fit TRBD1. The tail of the sequence fits TRBJ2-7 better, so the J call may be wrong. The CDR3 length is 15 residues. CDR1 is ENHRY, CDR2 SYGVKD, per germline. The CDR3: CAISPGQGLSYEQYF. The CDR3 region has the DNA TGTGCCATCAGTCCGGGACAGGGGCTCTCCTACGAGCAGTACTTC.

The V and J genes are TRBV7-3 and TRBJ2-2; 8 nucleotides agree with TRBD1. The CDR3 contains 16 residues. V dropped 5 bases and J dropped 0; count of bases not matched to a gene: 5. Germline CDR1 is SGHTA and CDR2 is FQGTGA. Here the CDR3 reads CASSPAGGANTGELFF. Written as DNA, the CDR3 is TGTGCCAGCAGCCCGGCAGGGGGCGCGAACACCGGGGAGCTGTTTTTT.

The chain combines TRBV7-2 with TRBJ2-7; D remains unclear. The V end was cut by 2 bases, the J end by 3 bases, with 14 bases between. This CDR3 has 15 residues. Germline CDR1 reads SGHTA; CDR2 reads FQGNSA. The CDR3 DNA reads as TGTGCCAGCAGCTTAACACCAGGATTCGTCTACGAGCAGTACTTC. Its protein is CASSLTPGFVYEQYF.

V gene TRBV18 combines with J gene TRBJ2-2; D is possibly TRBD2 (6 bases). CDR3 size: 17 residues. V lost 3 bases, J lost 0 bases, and 14 bases lay in between. From germline, CDR1 is KGHSH and CDR2 LQKENI. The CDR3, as DNA: TGTGCCAGCTCACCGCAGGGAGGAGGTACGAACACCGGGGAGCTGTTTTTT. Amino acids: CASSPQGGGTNTGELFF.

The genes are TRBV7-9 and TRBJ1-3, with D perhaps matching TRBD1 (6 bases). V was clipped by 3 bases and J by 1 base, with 19 bases between them. Germline-derived CDR1 and CDR2 are SEHNR and FQNEAQ (reference sequence). The length of the CDR3 is 18 residues. CDR3 coding DNA: TGTGCCAGCAGCTTTTTGAGAGGGGGAAGATCATCTGGAAACACCATATATTTT. Translating it yields CASSFLRGGRSSGNTIYF.